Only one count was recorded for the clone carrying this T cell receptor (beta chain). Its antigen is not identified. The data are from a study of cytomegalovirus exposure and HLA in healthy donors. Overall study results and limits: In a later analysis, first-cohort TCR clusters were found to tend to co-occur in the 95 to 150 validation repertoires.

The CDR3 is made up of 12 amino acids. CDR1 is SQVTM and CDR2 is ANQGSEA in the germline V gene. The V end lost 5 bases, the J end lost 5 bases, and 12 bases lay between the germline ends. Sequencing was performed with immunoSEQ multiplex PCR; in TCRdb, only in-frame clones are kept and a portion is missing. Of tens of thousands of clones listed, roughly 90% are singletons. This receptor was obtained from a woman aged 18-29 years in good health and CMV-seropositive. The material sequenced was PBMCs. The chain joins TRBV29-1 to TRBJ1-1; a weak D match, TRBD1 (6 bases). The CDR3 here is CSVYDRNTEAFF. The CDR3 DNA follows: TGCAGCGTTTATGACAGGAATACTGAAGCTTTCTTT. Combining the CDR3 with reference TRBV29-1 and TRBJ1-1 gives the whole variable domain SAVISQKPSRDICQRGTSLTIQCQVDSQVTMMFWYRQQPGQSLTLIATANQGSEATYESGFVIDKFPISRPNLTFSTLTVSNMSPEDSSIYLCSVYDRNTEAFFGQGTRLTVV.